The clone carrying this T cell receptor (beta chain) was counted only a few times. Antigen specificity is unknown. This sample was taken from a study of human T cells and chemical hapten exposure. Overall study results and limits: There was a positive correlation between PT1 expanded TCR counts and patch test score. There were significantly more large CDR3 similarity clusters among expanded TCRs than among controls.

Time point in this sample: pre-sensitization, week 0. Treatment defined: therapeutic diphenylcyclopropenone sensitization with weekly scalp DPC. At patch-test visits, sampling came before the patch test. The total RNA was obtained from whole blood that was not fractionated. MiXCR was run by TCRdb on the RACE reads, yielding one entry per CDR3 protein. This sample has around 250,000 distinct CDR3 sequences, with 7% to 10% found just once. This clonotype originated in a woman aged 40 to 50 with alopecia areata. Some clones in this sample may be carry-over from other donors' samples. Sequenced material: whole blood, taken in connection with sensitization to the hapten diphenylcyclopropenone (DPC).

In nucleotides, the CDR3 is TGTGCCAGCAGTTTGCTCGACAGGCCTGAGCAGTACTTC. Translation: CASSLLDRPEQYF. The chain recombines TRBV27 with TRBJ2-7; TRBD1 might be the D (6 bases). In germline, CDR1 is MNHEY, CDR2 SMNVEV (reference sequence). CDR3 length equals 13 residues. Deletions cut 3 bases from V and 7 bases from J, with 13 bases between.